This is a list of T cell receptor beta chains from one sample in a study of T cell responses to AZD1222 COVID-19 vaccine. Assay used: immunoSEQ multiplex PCR; TCRdb lists only in-frame clones, some missing. Altogether about 150,000 clones are present, 93% being singletons, with the ten largest covering about 9.1%. Sample: peripheral blood, taken on day 0 of AZD1222 vaccination. These receptors were collected from an adult in good health. Each CDR3 is given with its conserved first and last residue. The order of the fields is D gene, J gene, V gene, CDR3 protein, CDR3 DNA. A D gene is named only where the DNA matches it firmly.

d_gene: -
j_gene: TRBJ1-3
v_gene: TRBV4-3
CDR3aa: CASSQELGNTIYF
CDR3nt: TGCGCCAGCAGCCAAGAACTGGGAAACACCATATATTTT

d_gene: -
j_gene: TRBJ2-2
v_gene: TRBV4-1
CDR3aa: CASSPRTISNTGELFF
CDR3nt: TGCGCCAGCAGCCCTCGAACTATCTCGAACACCGGGGAGCTGTTTTTT

d_gene: -
j_gene: TRBJ2-7
v_gene: TRBV6-5
CDR3aa: CASRSKGRGEQYF
CDR3nt: TGTGCCAGCCGAAGTAAAGGCCGGGGCGAGCAGTACTTC

d_gene: -
j_gene: TRBJ2-3
v_gene: TRBV7-8
CDR3aa: CASSPTHRPTDTQYF
CDR3nt: TGTGCCAGCAGCCCTACCCACAGGCCCACAGATACGCAGTATTTT

d_gene: -
j_gene: TRBJ2-2
v_gene: TRBV9
CDR3aa: CASSRRSTGELFF
CDR3nt: TGTGCCAGCAGCAGAAGGTCGACCGGGGAGCTGTTTTTT

d_gene: -
j_gene: TRBJ2-7
v_gene: TRBV18
CDR3aa: CASSPSPVSYEQYF
CDR3nt: TGTGCCAGCTCACCGAGTCCGGTGTCCTACGAGCAGTACTTC

d_gene: -
j_gene: TRBJ2-7
v_gene: TRBV12-3/TRBV12-4
CDR3aa: CASSLRASYEQYF
CDR3nt: TGTGCCAGCAGTTTGCGGGCGTCCTACGAGCAGTACTTC

d_gene: -
j_gene: TRBJ1-4
v_gene: TRBV5-5
CDR3aa: CASSLDPGLMRKLFF
CDR3nt: TGTGCCAGCAGCTTGGACCCGGGACTAATGAGAAAACTGTTTTTT

d_gene: -
j_gene: TRBJ1-1
v_gene: TRBV5-6
CDR3aa: CASSLSLNTEAFF
CDR3nt: TGTGCCAGCAGCTTATCCTTGAACACTGAAGCTTTCTTT

d_gene: -
j_gene: TRBJ2-3
v_gene: TRBV7-2
CDR3aa: CASSYHGRTDTQYF
CDR3nt: TGTGCCAGCAGCTACCATGGACGCACAGATACGCAGTATTTT

d_gene: -
j_gene: TRBJ1-1
v_gene: TRBV13
CDR3aa: CASSLRPNTEAFF
CDR3nt: TGTGCCAGCAGCTTAAGACCGAACACTGAAGCTTTCTTT

d_gene: -
j_gene: TRBJ1-5
v_gene: TRBV4-2
CDR3aa: CASSQWGGAGLTNQPQHF
CDR3nt: TGTGCCAGCAGCCAGTGGGGTGGGGCAGGGTTAACGAATCAGCCCCAGCATTTT

d_gene: -
j_gene: TRBJ2-1
v_gene: TRBV4-1
CDR3aa: CASSQVNEQFF
CDR3nt: TGCGCCAGCAGCCAAGTGAATGAGCAGTTCTTC

d_gene: -
j_gene: TRBJ2-1
v_gene: TRBV3-1/TRBV3-2
CDR3aa: CASSQTPDLYNEQFF
CDR3nt: TGTGCCAGCAGCCAAACCCCGGACTTGTACAATGAGCAGTTCTTC

d_gene: -
j_gene: TRBJ2-6
v_gene: TRBV9
CDR3aa: CASSGPEPVGANVLTF
CDR3nt: TGTGCCAGCAGCGGCCCCGAACCAGTTGGGGCCAACGTCCTGACTTTC